This TCR beta chain came from a study of CD8 T cells in ankylosing spondylitis. Regarding the study as a whole: What appeared characteristic of ankylosing spondylitis blood was a TCR beta motif of about eight highly homologous variants. There were earlier reports of some motif variants in reactive arthritis synovial fluid and blood.

TCRdb reanalysed the 5' RACE reads using MiXCR and keeps one entry per CDR3 protein. The sample lists about 300,000 distinct CDR3 sequences; around 20% were seen once. Trimming pared 4 bases from V and 0 bases from J, leaving 9 bases between. Germline CDR1 reads ENHRY; CDR2 reads SYGVKD. The CDR3 has 15 amino acids. This clonotype has a handful of counts. Its antigen is unidentified. The chain links TRBV10-3 to TRBJ1-4; D is undetermined. The source of this sequence is a female donor with ankylosing spondylitis or in good health (not recorded which). Sequenced material: blood, either unsorted or a sorted T cell fraction (not recorded which). The CDR3 region is CAISGGVSTNEKLFF. Here the CDR3 DNA reads TGTGCCATCAGTGGCGGGGTTTCAACTAATGAAAAACTGTTTTTT.